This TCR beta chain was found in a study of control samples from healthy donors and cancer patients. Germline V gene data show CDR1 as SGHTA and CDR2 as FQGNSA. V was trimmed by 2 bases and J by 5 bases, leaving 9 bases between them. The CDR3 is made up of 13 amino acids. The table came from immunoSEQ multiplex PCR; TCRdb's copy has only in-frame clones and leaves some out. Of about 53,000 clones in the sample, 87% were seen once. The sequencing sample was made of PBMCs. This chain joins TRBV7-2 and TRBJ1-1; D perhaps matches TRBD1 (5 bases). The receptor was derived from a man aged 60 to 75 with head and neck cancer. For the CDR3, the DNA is TGTGCCAGCAGCTTATTAGGGGAGACTGAAGCTTTCTTT. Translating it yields CASSLLGETEAFF. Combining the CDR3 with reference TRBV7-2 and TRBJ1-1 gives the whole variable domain GAGVSQSPSNKVTEKGKDVELRCDPISGHTALYWYRQSLGQGLEFLIYFQGNSAPDKSGLPSDRFSAERTGGSVSTLTIQRTQQEDSAVYLCASSLLGETEAFFGQGTRLTVV.